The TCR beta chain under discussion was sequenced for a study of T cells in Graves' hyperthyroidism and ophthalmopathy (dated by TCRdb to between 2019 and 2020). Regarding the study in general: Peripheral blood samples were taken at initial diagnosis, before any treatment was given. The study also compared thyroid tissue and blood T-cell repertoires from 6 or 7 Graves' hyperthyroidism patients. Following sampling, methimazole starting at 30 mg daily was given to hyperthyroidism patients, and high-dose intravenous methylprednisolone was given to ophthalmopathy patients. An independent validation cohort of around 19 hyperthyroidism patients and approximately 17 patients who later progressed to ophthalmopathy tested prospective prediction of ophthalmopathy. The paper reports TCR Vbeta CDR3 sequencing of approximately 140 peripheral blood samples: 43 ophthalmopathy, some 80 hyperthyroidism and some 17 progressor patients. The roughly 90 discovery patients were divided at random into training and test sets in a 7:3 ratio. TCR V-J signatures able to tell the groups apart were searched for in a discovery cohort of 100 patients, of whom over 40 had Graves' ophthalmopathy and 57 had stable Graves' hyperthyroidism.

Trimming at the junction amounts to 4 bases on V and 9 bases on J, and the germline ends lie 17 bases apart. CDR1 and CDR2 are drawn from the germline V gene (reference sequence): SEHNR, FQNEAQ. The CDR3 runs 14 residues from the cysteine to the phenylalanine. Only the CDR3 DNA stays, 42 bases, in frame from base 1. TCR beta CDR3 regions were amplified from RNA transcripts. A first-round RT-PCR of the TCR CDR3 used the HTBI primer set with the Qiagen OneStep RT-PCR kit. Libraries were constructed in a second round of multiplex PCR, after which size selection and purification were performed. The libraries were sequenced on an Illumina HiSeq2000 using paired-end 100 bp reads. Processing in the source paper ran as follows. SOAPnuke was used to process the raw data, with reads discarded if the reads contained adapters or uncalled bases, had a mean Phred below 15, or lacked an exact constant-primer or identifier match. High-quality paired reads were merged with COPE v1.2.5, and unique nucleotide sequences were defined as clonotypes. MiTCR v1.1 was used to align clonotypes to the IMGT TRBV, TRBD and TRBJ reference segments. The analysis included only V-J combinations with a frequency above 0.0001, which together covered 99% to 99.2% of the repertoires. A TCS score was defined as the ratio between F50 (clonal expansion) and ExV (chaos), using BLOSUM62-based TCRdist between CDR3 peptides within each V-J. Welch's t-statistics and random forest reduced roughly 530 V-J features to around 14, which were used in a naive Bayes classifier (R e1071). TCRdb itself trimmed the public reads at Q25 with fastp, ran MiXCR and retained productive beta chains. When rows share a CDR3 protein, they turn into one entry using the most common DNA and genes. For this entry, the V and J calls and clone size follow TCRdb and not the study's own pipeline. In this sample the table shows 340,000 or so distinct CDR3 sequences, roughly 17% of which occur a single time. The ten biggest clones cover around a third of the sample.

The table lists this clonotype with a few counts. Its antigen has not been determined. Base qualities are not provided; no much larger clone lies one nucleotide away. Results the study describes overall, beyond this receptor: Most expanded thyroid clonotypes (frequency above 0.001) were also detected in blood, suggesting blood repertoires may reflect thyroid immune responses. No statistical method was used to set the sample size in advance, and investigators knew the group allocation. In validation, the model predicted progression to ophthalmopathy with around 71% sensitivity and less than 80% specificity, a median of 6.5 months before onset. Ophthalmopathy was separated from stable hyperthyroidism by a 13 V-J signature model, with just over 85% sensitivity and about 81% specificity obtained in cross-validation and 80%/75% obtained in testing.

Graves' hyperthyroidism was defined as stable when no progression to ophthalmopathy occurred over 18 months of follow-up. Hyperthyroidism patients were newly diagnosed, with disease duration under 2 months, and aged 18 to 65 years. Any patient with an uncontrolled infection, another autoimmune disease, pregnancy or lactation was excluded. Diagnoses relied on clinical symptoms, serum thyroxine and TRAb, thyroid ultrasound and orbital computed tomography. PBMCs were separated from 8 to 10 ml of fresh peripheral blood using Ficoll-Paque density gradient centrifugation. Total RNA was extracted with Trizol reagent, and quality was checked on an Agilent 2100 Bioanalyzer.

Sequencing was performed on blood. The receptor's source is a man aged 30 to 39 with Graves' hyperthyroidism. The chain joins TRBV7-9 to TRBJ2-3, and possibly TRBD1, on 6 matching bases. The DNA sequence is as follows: TGTGCCAGCAGCTACCCCCTCTCAGGGGCAACGCAGTATTTT. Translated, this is CASSYPLSGATQYF.